This entry describes one TCR beta chain. Only one count was recorded for this clone. This receptor's antigen is unknown. No much larger clonotype is one base removed from it; base qualities were not supplied. Receptor amplification or capture employed the immunoSEQ multiplex PCR assay. For most patients, genomic DNA was isolated with the Qiagen DNeasy Blood and Tissue Kit and shipped frozen to Adaptive Biotechnologies for TCR sequencing. For most patients, high-throughput TCR-beta CDR3 sequencing of genomic DNA was performed by Adaptive Biotechnologies. As for how the authors treated the data: TCR sequencing data were retrieved from Adaptive's ImmunoSEQ software for 18 patients, whereas a few other patients were processed with MiXCR and VDJtools. CD4 versus CD8 sorting errors were corrected by removing sequences found in both subsets at a frequency ratio below 5:1. CDR3 nucleotide sequences shared between donor and recipient were removed because the origin of such sequences could not be assigned. At least 2-fold expansion over unstimulated cells and a minimum CFSE-low frequency of 0.002% (template counts) or 0.001% (read counts) were required for clones to be classified as alloreactive. Clones detected in sequenced pre-transplant spleen, lymph node, or MLR CFSE-low populations of the donor or recipient were defined as mappable. The cumulative frequency of alloreactive clones was calculated as a percentage of all sequences, weighted by copy number. Drawn from immuneACCESS, this table holds only the in-frame rearrangements with V and J called that TCRdb kept. Clones are partly lost; checked studies trace under half to an unresolved V gene and leave the rest unexplained. V, J and clone size are taken as reported in that table, and D and trimming were inferred from the DNA itself. The sample table contains more than 70,000 clones; only one count was recorded for 80% to 95% of them. The ten largest account for around 0.44% of the sample.

These data are taken from a study of graft-versus-host responses after intestinal transplantation (dated by TCRdb to 2020 to 2022). Background on the whole study: The transplants that recipients received were multivisceral, liver-intestinal, or isolated intestinal. Every recipient was given anti-thymocyte globulin induction, followed by about 3 years of maintenance tacrolimus and steroids. Graft-versus-host and host-versus-graft alloreactive T cell clones were tracked in the graft, circulation and bone marrow after intestinal transplantation using bulk TCR-beta CDR3 sequencing. To identify alloreactive clones, pre-transplant mixed lymphocyte reaction products were sequenced and compared with unstimulated pre-transplant donor and recipient T cells. A cohort of 24 intestinal transplant recipients, including one retransplant, was enrolled, and a few patients lacking pretransplant specimens were excluded. A peak of at least 4% donor T cells among recipient peripheral blood mononuclear cells was the definition used for donor T cell macrochimerism. Rather than being sequenced by the commercial service, samples from a few later patients were sequenced in-house on an Illumina MiSeq and processed with MiXCR. What the work shows at the level of the full study, not this receptor alone: Conclusions were limited by the relatively low number and heterogeneity of intestinal transplant patients. GvH clones turned up in recipient bone marrow, with some appearing earlier in ileal mucosa or blood, a pattern consistent with an intestinal mucosal origin. High GvH to HvG T cell clonal ratios were observed in the allografts of patients with donor T cell macrochimerism. Early after transplant, peak levels of circulating GvH clones were found to be associated with declines in HvG clones.

The germline V gene supplies CDR1 LGHNA and CDR2 YNFKEQ. The CDR3 has 16 amino acids, counting the end cysteine and phenylalanine. Only the CDR3 DNA is retained, 48 bases long and in frame from the first base. What this sample's time point label stands for: cells obtained before transplantation from donor or recipient. CD3+CD4+ and CD3+CD8+ populations were FACS-sorted from unstimulated pre-transplant donor and recipient cells taken from spleen or lymph nodes. The source of this sequence is a human donor who was the organ donor for an intestinal transplant. Here the chain combines TRBV4-2 and TRBJ2-5; 9 central nucleotides agree with TRBD1. The DNA end favors TRBJ2-7, so the J call may be wrong. Sequenced material: unstimulated CD8+ T cells sorted from spleen or lymph node cells, taken before transplant. The DNA reads TGTGCCAGCAGCCAAGATTCGGGGACAGGGTCCTACGAGCAGTACTTC. Its coded protein is CASSQDSGTGSYEQYF.